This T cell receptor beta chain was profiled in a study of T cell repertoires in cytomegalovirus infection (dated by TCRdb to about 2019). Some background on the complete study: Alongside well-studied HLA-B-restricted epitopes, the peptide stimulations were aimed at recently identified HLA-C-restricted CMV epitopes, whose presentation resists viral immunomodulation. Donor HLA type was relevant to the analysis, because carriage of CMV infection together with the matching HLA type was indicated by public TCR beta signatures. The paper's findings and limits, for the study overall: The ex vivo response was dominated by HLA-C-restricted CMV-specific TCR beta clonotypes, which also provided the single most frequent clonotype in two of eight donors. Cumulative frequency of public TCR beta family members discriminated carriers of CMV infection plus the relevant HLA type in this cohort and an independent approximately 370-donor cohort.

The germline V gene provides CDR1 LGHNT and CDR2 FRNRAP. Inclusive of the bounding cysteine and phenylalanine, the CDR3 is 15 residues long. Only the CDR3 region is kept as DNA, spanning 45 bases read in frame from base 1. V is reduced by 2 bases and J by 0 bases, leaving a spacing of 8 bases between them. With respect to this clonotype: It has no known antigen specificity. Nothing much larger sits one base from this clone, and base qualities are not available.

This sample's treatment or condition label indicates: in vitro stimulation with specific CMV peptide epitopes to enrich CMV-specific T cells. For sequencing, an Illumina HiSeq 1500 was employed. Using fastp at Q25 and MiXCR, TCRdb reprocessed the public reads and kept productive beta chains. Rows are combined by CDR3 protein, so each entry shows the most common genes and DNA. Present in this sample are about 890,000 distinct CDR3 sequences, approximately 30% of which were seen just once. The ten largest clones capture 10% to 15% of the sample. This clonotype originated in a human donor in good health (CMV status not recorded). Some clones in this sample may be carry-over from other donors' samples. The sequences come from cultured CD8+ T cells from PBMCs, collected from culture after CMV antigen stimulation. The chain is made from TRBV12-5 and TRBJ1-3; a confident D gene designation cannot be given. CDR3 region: CASGLSGSSGNTIYF. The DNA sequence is TGTGCTAGTGGTTTGAGCGGGAGCTCTGGAAACACCATATATTTT.